This TCR beta chain derives from a study of T cell repertoires in cytomegalovirus infection. Study details: Through public TCR beta signatures, both CMV infection and matching HLA type were indicated.

To note about this clonotype: Its antigen is unknown.

CDR1 and CDR2 from the germline V gene are SGHKS and YYEKEE (reference sequence). The CDR3 loop spans 16 amino acids. Trimming took 4 bases from V and 5 from J, leaving 19 bases between them. Each CDR3 protein is one row after TCRdb ran MiXCR on the reads. The sample holds hundreds of thousands of distinct CDR3 sequences, approximately 40% seen once. Whole-study results and caveats: Ex vivo, HLA-C-restricted CMV-specific TCR beta clonotypes prevailed over the rest of the response.

The source material was PBMCs. This rearrangement joins TRBV5-5 to TRBJ1-5; D gene uncertain. The sequence was collected from a human donor in good health (CMV status not recorded). Some clones in this sample may be carry-over from other donors' samples. The chain's CDR3 is CASSRLGSQGHQPQHF. DNA of the CDR3: TGTGCCAGCAGCCGTCTGGGGAGCCAAGGACATCAGCCCCAGCATTTT. The entire variable domain, with the rest obtained from reference TRBV5-5 and TRBJ1-5, is as follows: DAGVTQSPTHLIKTRGQQVTLRCSPISGHKSVSWYQQVLGQGPQFIFQYYEKEERGRGNFPDRFSARQFPNYSSELNVNALLLGDSALYLCASSRLGSQGHQPQHFGDGTRLSIL.